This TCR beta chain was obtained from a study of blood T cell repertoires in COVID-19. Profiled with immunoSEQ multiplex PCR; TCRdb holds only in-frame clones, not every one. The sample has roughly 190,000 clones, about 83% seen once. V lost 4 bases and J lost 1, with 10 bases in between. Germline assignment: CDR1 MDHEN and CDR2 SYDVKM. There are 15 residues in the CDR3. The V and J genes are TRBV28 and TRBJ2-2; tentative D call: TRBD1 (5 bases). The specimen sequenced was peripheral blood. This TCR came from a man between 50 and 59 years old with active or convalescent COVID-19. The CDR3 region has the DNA TGTGCCAGCAGTTCCCCGACAGTGAACACCGGGGAGCTGTTTTTT. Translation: CASSSPTVNTGELFF.